The entry below describes one TCR beta chain. The data stem from a study of blood T cell repertoires in COVID-19. Study at large: Acute-phase and convalescent COVID-19 samples originated in the United States, Italy and Spain. Sample material is recorded as cDNA or gDNA derived from T cells, B-cell-depleted T cells, or PBMCs.

V was pared by 9 bases and J by 6 bases, with 8 bases of the junction left unmatched. Germline assignment: CDR1 SNHLY and CDR2 FYNNEI. The CDR3 spans 13 residues. In the original analysis: The authors estimated nucleated cell counts from reference gene primer amplification. Generated by immunoSEQ multiplex PCR, the TCRdb table keeps only in-frame clones and is missing some. Clone size and the V and J calls come from that table; the DNA yielded D and trimming. The data hold under 60,000 clones, with about nine tenths observed a single time. Sequenced input: peripheral blood. The receptor was isolated from a man aged 55 to 70 with acute or convalescent COVID-19. This chain uses TRBV2 with TRBJ1-1, with 9 nucleotides matching TRBD1. For the CDR3, the DNA is TGTGCCAGTATTCCGGGACAGGGCTCTGAAGCTTTCTTT. Translating it yields CASIPGQGSEAFF.